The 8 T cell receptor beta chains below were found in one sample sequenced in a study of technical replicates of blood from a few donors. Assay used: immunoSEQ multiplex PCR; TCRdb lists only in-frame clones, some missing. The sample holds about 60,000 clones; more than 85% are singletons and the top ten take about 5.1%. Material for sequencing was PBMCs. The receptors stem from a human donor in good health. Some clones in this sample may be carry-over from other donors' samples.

In DNA, the CDR3 is TGTGCCAGCAGTGATCGGACAGGGGGAGGAAACACCATATATTTT. Residues: CASSDRTGGGNTIYF. The chain employs TRBV6-1 and TRBJ1-3; 10 bases are shared with TRBD1. This CDR3 is built from 15 residues. Germline values: CDR1 MNHNS, CDR2 SASEGT. V was pared by 3 bases and J by 4 bases, with 3 bases of the junction left unmatched.

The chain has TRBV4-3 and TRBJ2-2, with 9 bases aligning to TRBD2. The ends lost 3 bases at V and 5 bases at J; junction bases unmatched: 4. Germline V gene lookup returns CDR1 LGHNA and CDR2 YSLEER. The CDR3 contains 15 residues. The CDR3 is CASSHWTSDTGELFF. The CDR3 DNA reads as TGCGCCAGCAGCCATTGGACTAGCGATACCGGGGAGCTGTTTTTT.

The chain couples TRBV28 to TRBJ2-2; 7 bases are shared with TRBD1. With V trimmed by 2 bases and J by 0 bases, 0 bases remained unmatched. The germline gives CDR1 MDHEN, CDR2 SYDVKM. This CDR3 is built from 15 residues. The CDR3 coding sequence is TGTGCCAGCAGTTTAGGGACAGCGAACACCGGGGAGCTGTTTTTT. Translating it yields CASSLGTANTGELFF.

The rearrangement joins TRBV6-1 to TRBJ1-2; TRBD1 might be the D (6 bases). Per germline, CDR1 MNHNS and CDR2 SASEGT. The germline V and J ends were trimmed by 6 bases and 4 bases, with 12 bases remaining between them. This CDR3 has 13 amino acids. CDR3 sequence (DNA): TGTGCCAGCAGAACAGGGAGGGTCTATGGCTACACCTTC. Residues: CASRTGRVYGYTF.

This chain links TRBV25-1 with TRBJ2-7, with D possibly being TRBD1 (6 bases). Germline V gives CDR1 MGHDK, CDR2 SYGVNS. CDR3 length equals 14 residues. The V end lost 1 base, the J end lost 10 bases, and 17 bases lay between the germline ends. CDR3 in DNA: TGTGCCAGCAGTGAATCGTACAGGGAGTCCCGCCAGTACTTC. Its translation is CASSESYRESRQYF.

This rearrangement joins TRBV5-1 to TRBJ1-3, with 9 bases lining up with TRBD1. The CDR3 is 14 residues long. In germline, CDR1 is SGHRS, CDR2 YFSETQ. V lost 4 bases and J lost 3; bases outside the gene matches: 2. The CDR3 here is CASSAGQGGNTIYF. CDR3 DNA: TGCGCCAGCAGCGCGGGACAGGGTGGAAACACCATATATTTT.

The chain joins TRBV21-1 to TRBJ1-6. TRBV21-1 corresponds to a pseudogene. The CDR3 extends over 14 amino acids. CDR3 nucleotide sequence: TGTGCCAGCAGCAAAAGTCTGATAGATTCACCCCTCCACTTT. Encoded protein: CASSKSLIDSPLHF.

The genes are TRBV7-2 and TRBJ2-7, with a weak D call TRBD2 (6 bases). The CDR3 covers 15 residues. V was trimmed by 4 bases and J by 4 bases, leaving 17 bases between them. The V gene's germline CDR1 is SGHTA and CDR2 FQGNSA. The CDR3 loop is CASSSVGTSYYEQYF. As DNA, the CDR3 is TGTGCCAGCAGCTCGGTGGGGACTTCCTATTACGAGCAGTACTTC.